The rows below give T cell receptor beta chains drawn from one sample of a study of cytomegalovirus exposure and HLA in healthy donors. Repertoires were generated with immunoSEQ multiplex PCR, while TCRdb's copy carries only in-frame clones and drops some. The table shows about 150,000 clones, with around 63% occurring only once. The sequenced sample consisted of PBMCs. Receptor source: a human donor in good health. Both conserved end residues are trimmed from each CDR3. Each record gives: clone size, V gene, J gene, CDR3 protein. A clone size is listed for some rows: how often the clone was seen (once, few, many), or a class if it is expanded.

clone_size: -; v_call: TRBV6-5; j_call: TRBJ2-5; cdr3_aa: ASKVFLGETQY
clone_size: -; v_call: TRBV19; j_call: TRBJ2-2; cdr3_aa: ASTLGDRLAGELF
clone_size: -; v_call: TRBV28; j_call: TRBJ1-1; cdr3_aa: ASSLWDRGRGGNTEAF
clone_size: -; v_call: TRBV29-1; j_call: TRBJ2-3; cdr3_aa: SVASGRGTDTQY
clone_size: few; v_call: TRBV29-1; j_call: TRBJ1-1; cdr3_aa: SALPGGMNTEAF
clone_size: -; v_call: TRBV5-1; j_call: TRBJ2-3; cdr3_aa: ASSLTGAGDTQY
clone_size: few; v_call: TRBV19; j_call: TRBJ1-1; cdr3_aa: ASSMSRRDTEAF
clone_size: -; v_call: TRBV19; j_call: TRBJ2-4; cdr3_aa: ASSDSSGRAVKNIQY
clone_size: -; v_call: TRBV5-5; j_call: TRBJ2-7; cdr3_aa: ASSLAGQGQAGEQY
clone_size: -; v_call: TRBV5-1; j_call: TRBJ2-7; cdr3_aa: ASSLNGLAHEQY
clone_size: -; v_call: TRBV2; j_call: TRBJ1-5; cdr3_aa: ASSDGYRTQH
clone_size: -; v_call: TRBV4-1; j_call: TRBJ2-2; cdr3_aa: ASSQPTSGMMFPGELF
clone_size: -; v_call: TRBV2; j_call: TRBJ2-1; cdr3_aa: ATSGRDYNEQF
clone_size: once; v_call: TRBV5-1; j_call: TRBJ2-1; cdr3_aa: ASSPAGSSYNEQF
clone_size: -; v_call: TRBV19; j_call: TRBJ2-1; cdr3_aa: ASRLKPGLAGDEQF
clone_size: -; v_call: TRBV28; j_call: TRBJ1-3; cdr3_aa: ASSSIGEGGTIY
clone_size: -; v_call: TRBV4-1; j_call: TRBJ1-5; cdr3_aa: ASSLQGGNQPQH
clone_size: -; v_call: TRBV27; j_call: TRBJ2-5; cdr3_aa: ASSLRGVETQY
clone_size: once; v_call: TRBV28; j_call: TRBJ1-4; cdr3_aa: ASKDYRSYNEKLF
clone_size: -; v_call: TRBV5-1; j_call: TRBJ2-2; cdr3_aa: ASSPRQGGTGELF
clone_size: -; v_call: TRBV19; j_call: TRBJ1-2; cdr3_aa: ASSAGTGGYGYT
clone_size: few; v_call: TRBV6-5; j_call: TRBJ2-7; cdr3_aa: ASSYSNLRPEQY
clone_size: -; v_call: TRBV7-3; j_call: TRBJ2-3; cdr3_aa: ASSILPSAGGMDTQY
clone_size: -; v_call: TRBV9; j_call: TRBJ2-7; cdr3_aa: ASNDHPGGVGGSSYEQY
clone_size: -; v_call: TRBV18; j_call: TRBJ1-4; cdr3_aa: ASSPPDRASGNEKLF
clone_size: -; v_call: TRBV5-5; j_call: TRBJ2-1; cdr3_aa: ASSLPGAGTNEQF
clone_size: -; v_call: TRBV15; j_call: TRBJ2-5; cdr3_aa: ATSRAQKETQY
clone_size: -; v_call: TRBV27; j_call: TRBJ2-7; cdr3_aa: ASRLTGVGVYEQY
clone_size: -; v_call: TRBV6-1; j_call: TRBJ2-3; cdr3_aa: ASSEAGRGDTQY
clone_size: -; v_call: TRBV11-3; j_call: TRBJ2-7; cdr3_aa: ASSLGTGGAYEQY
clone_size: once; v_call: TRBV10-3; j_call: TRBJ2-6; cdr3_aa: AISERQGAAGANVLT
clone_size: -; v_call: TRBV2; j_call: TRBJ2-5; cdr3_aa: ASSEWGGETQY
clone_size: -; v_call: TRBV5-1; j_call: TRBJ2-1; cdr3_aa: ASSLAGLNYNEQF
clone_size: few; v_call: TRBV18; j_call: TRBJ1-2; cdr3_aa: ASSPARTGNYGYT
clone_size: -; v_call: TRBV5-4; j_call: TRBJ2-3; cdr3_aa: ASSLGGLYTDTQY
clone_size: few; v_call: TRBV5-6; j_call: TRBJ2-7; cdr3_aa: ASSSGHGQGRSYEQY
clone_size: -; v_call: TRBV28; j_call: TRBJ2-7; cdr3_aa: ASSNSLASHEQY
clone_size: -; v_call: TRBV28; j_call: TRBJ2-2; cdr3_aa: ASSFPAGELF
clone_size: -; v_call: TRBV18; j_call: TRBJ1-2; cdr3_aa: ASSPGDRGHGYT
clone_size: -; v_call: TRBV19; j_call: TRBJ2-5; cdr3_aa: ASSIDRGFQETQY
clone_size: -; v_call: TRBV7-2; j_call: TRBJ2-3; cdr3_aa: ASSLRGEGNTDTQY
clone_size: -; v_call: TRBV4-3; j_call: -; cdr3_aa: ASSQDRWGLADEQY
clone_size: -; v_call: TRBV18; j_call: TRBJ2-7; cdr3_aa: ASSPGLAYEQY
clone_size: few; v_call: TRBV5-1; j_call: TRBJ2-7; cdr3_aa: ASSLWPQGKVYEQY
clone_size: -; v_call: TRBV28; j_call: TRBJ1-5; cdr3_aa: ASSLYRDDQPQH
clone_size: few; v_call: TRBV15; j_call: TRBJ2-7; cdr3_aa: ATSRDPSSYEQY
clone_size: -; v_call: TRBV6-6; j_call: TRBJ2-7; cdr3_aa: ASSRLYEQY
clone_size: -; v_call: TRBV4-1; j_call: TRBJ1-4; cdr3_aa: ASSHRGGTDLEKLF
clone_size: once; v_call: TRBV2; j_call: TRBJ2-7; cdr3_aa: ASRALGQGAYEQY
clone_size: -; v_call: TRBV18; j_call: TRBJ2-2; cdr3_aa: ASSTASAANTGELF
clone_size: -; v_call: TRBV7-9; j_call: TRBJ2-1; cdr3_aa: ASSLVAGDNEQF
clone_size: -; v_call: TRBV9; j_call: TRBJ2-3; cdr3_aa: ASSVRLAGGSTDTQY
clone_size: -; v_call: TRBV6-6; j_call: TRBJ2-4; cdr3_aa: ASSYRGQGNIQY
clone_size: -; v_call: TRBV28; j_call: TRBJ1-5; cdr3_aa: ASKDTGNQPQH
clone_size: -; v_call: TRBV11-2; j_call: TRBJ2-5; cdr3_aa: ASSFIEGTENQETQY
clone_size: -; v_call: TRBV28; j_call: TRBJ1-2; cdr3_aa: ASSPPGQFYGYT
clone_size: -; v_call: TRBV28; j_call: TRBJ1-2; cdr3_aa: ASSPPDRGPPNYGYT
clone_size: -; v_call: TRBV15; j_call: TRBJ2-7; cdr3_aa: ATSLQISTYEQY
clone_size: once; v_call: TRBV5-1; j_call: TRBJ1-1; cdr3_aa: ASTQDGHMNTEAF
clone_size: -; v_call: TRBV5-1; j_call: TRBJ2-5; cdr3_aa: ASSPELAGVAETQY